Below, 25 T cell receptor beta chains from the same sample are listed, as sequenced in a study of blood T cell repertoires in COVID-19. Profiling relied on immunoSEQ multiplex PCR, and the TCRdb table lists in-frame clones only, not all of them. The sample shows 250,000 to 300,000 clones, around 83% of them seen only once. The sample was PBMCs or T cells enriched from blood (not recorded which). The source is a middle-aged man who had been exposed to COVID-19.

This sequence joins TRBV9 and TRBJ2-5; a possible D gene is TRBD1 (6 bases). The V gene's germline CDR1 is SGDLS and CDR2 YYNGEE. Trimming removed 3 bases from V and 1 base from J, with 13 bases in between. The CDR3 is made up of 15 amino acids. CDR3: CASSAPRGPQETQYF. CDR3 coding DNA: TGTGCCAGCAGCGCCCCCAGGGGACCCCAAGAGACCCAGTACTTC. The variable domain in full, with the rest retrieved from reference TRBV9 and TRBJ2-5, is DSGVTQTPKHLITATGQRVTLRCSPRSGDLSVYWYQQSLDQGLQFLIQYYNGEERAKGNILERFSAQQFPDLHSELNLSSLELGDSALYFCASSAPRGPQETQYFGPGTRLLVL.

In this sample, this clone turned up a few times. The chain combines TRBV5-1 with TRBJ2-3; D is uncertain. The germline V and J ends were trimmed by 1 base and 4 bases, with 10 bases remaining between them. This CDR3 contains 14 residues. The germline V gene has CDR1 SGHRS and CDR2 YFSETQ. Here the CDR3 reads CASSLSTVSDTQYF. In DNA, the CDR3 is TGCGCCAGCAGCTTGAGTACGGTTTCAGATACGCAGTATTTT.

The chain links TRBV5-1 to TRBJ2-3; D is possibly TRBD2 (5 bases). Germline CDR1 SGHRS, CDR2 YFSETQ. V dropped 4 bases and J dropped 1 base, with 13 bases sitting between them. The CDR3 totals 15 residues. This chain's CDR3 is CASSPGAGGTDTQYF. The CDR3 nucleotides read TGCGCCAGCAGCCCAGGAGCCGGGGGCACAGATACGCAGTATTTT.

This sequence joins TRBV19 and TRBJ1-2, with D unclear. Trimming took 0 bases from V and 2 from J, leaving 13 bases between them. The V gene's germline CDR1 is LNHDA and CDR2 SQIVND (reference sequence). This CDR3 is built from 16 residues. The chain's CDR3 is CASSIDQSVQNYGYTF. Written as DNA, the CDR3 is TGTGCCAGTAGTATAGATCAGTCAGTTCAAAACTATGGCTACACCTTC.

This sequence joins TRBV4-2 and TRBJ2-7; D remains ambiguous. CDR3 length equals 13 residues. Germline-derived CDR1 and CDR2 are LGHNA and YNFKEQ. Between the trimmed V and J ends, which lost 0 bases and 3 bases, there was a span of 6 bases. Here the CDR3 reads CASSQDYNYEQYF. In nucleotides, the CDR3 is TGTGCCAGCAGCCAAGACTATAACTACGAGCAGTACTTC.

The chain joins TRBV7-8 to TRBJ2-7; the D gene is possibly TRBD2 (6 bases). The CDR3 has 12 amino acids. V lost 5 bases and J 6 bases, leaving 11 bases between the germline ends. Looked up from germline, CDR1 is SGHVS and CDR2 is FQNEAQ. The CDR3 protein is CASSPSSAEQYF. CDR3 nucleotides: TGTGCCAGCAGCCCCTCTAGCGCCGAGCAGTACTTC.

The chain is built from TRBV30 and TRBJ2-2; D uncertain. V lost 6 bases to trimming and J lost 3 bases, with 11 bases between them. The germline CDR1 and CDR2 sequences are GTSNPN and SVGIG (reference sequence). CDR3 length equals 13 residues. Here the CDR3 reads CACSTTHTGELFF. The CDR3 DNA reads as TGTGCCTGCTCAACAACCCACACCGGGGAGCTGTTTTTT.

The rearrangement uses TRBV7-9 and TRBJ2-1, with TRBD2 matching over 15 bases. Germline values: CDR1 SEHNR, CDR2 FQNEAQ (reference sequence). The CDR3 length is 16 residues. V dropped 1 base and J dropped 14; count of bases not matched to a gene: 9. The CDR3 loop is CASSLVSGLAGGTEFF. CDR3 sequence (DNA): TGTGCCAGCAGCTTAGTTTCGGGACTAGCGGGAGGTACGGAGTTCTTC.

The table lists this clone with a count of one. The chain links TRBV30 to TRBJ1-2, with a possible D match to TRBD1 (5 bases). Per germline, CDR1 GTSNPN and CDR2 SVGIG (reference sequence). The CDR3 runs to 14 residues. V was pared by 3 bases and J by 4 bases, with 15 bases between. In DNA, the CDR3 is TGTGCCTGGAGCGCCGAAGTGGGGCTCTATGGCTACACCTTC. Amino acid sequence: CAWSAEVGLYGYTF.

The chain is built from TRBV5-6 and TRBJ1-2; a weak D match, TRBD1 (6 bases). The CDR3 sequence is 12 residues long. V was shortened by 4 bases and J by 3 bases, with 7 bases between the two germline ends. The V gene's germline CDR1 is SGHDT and CDR2 YYEEEE. CDR3: CASSRTDYGYTF. CDR3 DNA sequence: TGTGCCAGCAGCCGGACAGACTATGGCTACACCTTC.

This rearrangement joins TRBV6-2 or TRBV6-3 to TRBJ2-3; D might be TRBD2 (5 bases). V was cut by 4 bases and J by 4 bases, with 12 bases left in between. The CDR3 contains 14 residues. Germline CDR1 is MNHEY and CDR2 is SVGEGT. In DNA form, the CDR3 reads TGTGCCAGCAGTTGGACGGACTTCCCAGATACGCAGTATTTT. Its translation: CASSWTDFPDTQYF.

The gene calls are TRBV28 and TRBJ2-7, with TRBD2 identical over 13 bases. The CDR3 extends over 15 amino acids. The germline V gene has CDR1 MDHEN and CDR2 SYDVKM. After removal of 8 bases from V and 0 bases from J, the junction contained 4 bases not matched to a gene. CDR3 amino acids: CASGLAGVSSYEQYF. Written as DNA, the CDR3 is TGTGCCAGCGGACTAGCGGGAGTGTCCTCCTACGAGCAGTACTTC.

The chain links TRBV15 to TRBJ2-1; 8 bases are shared with TRBD2. J was trimmed by 4 bases and V by 0 bases; bases with no gene match: 5. The CDR3 is 16 residues long. Germline lookup yields CDR1 LNHNV and CDR2 YYDKDF (reference sequence). The CDR3 region has the DNA TGTGCCACCAGCAGAGATCCTGCGGGAGGTTACAATGAGCAGTTCTTC. The encoded protein is CATSRDPAGGYNEQFF.

This rearrangement joins TRBV3-1 (or the pseudogene TRBV3-2) to TRBJ2-1; D might be TRBD1 (6 bases). Trimming removed 4 bases from V and 9 bases from J, with 13 bases in between. Germline CDR1 is LGHDT and CDR2 is YNNKEL (reference sequence). This CDR3 contains 13 residues. The chain's CDR3 is CASSRGTTPEQFF. The CDR3 DNA reads TGTGCCAGCAGCCGGGGGACAACACCTGAGCAGTTCTTC.

This chain links TRBV19 with TRBJ1-2; 10 nucleotides agree with TRBD1. The V gene's germline CDR1 is LNHDA and CDR2 SQIVND (reference sequence). This CDR3 spans 15 amino acids. The V segment lost 1 base and the J segment 3 bases; nucleotides outside the gene matches: 2. DNA for the CDR3: TGTGCCAGTAGTATAGGGACAGGGGGAGACTATGGCTACACCTTC. This gives the protein CASSIGTGGDYGYTF.

The chain has TRBV27 and TRBJ2-5; 12 nucleotides match TRBD2. J gave up 2 bases and V 7 bases, and 11 bases lay outside the gene matches. The CDR3 runs 17 residues. From germline, CDR1 is MNHEY and CDR2 SMNVEV (reference sequence). The CDR3 here is CASKGGSLAGGQETQYF. The CDR3 DNA follows: TGTGCCAGCAAGGGGGGTAGCCTAGCGGGAGGGCAAGAGACCCAGTACTTC.

This rearrangement joins TRBV11-2 to TRBJ1-1; a weak D match, TRBD1 (5 bases). CDR1 SGHAT and CDR2 FQNNGV come from the germline V gene. The CDR3 covers 13 residues. V lost 1 base, J lost 12 bases, and 15 bases lay in between. CDR3 amino acids: CASSLGGVMRTFF. The CDR3 coding sequence is TGTGCCAGCAGCTTAGGGGGGGTGATGAGAACTTTCTTT.

V is TRBV11-2 and J is TRBJ2-7; tentatively, D is TRBD2 (8 bases). The V gene lost 5 bases and the J gene lost 3 bases, with 20 bases spanning the gap. Germline V gene data show CDR1 as SGHAT and CDR2 as FQNNGV. There are 16 residues in the CDR3. The CDR3 loop is CASSPGGGTAHYEQYF. In nucleotides, the CDR3 is TGTGCCAGCAGCCCCGGCGGGGGGACAGCTCACTACGAGCAGTACTTC.

This clone was detected only a few times. The chain joins TRBV7-2 to TRBJ2-1, with TRBD1 matching 8 bases. Germline assignment: CDR1 SGHTA and CDR2 FQGNSA. This CDR3 region has 15 residues. Trimming removed 6 bases from V and 0 bases from J; junction bases left unmatched: 4. The CDR3 coding sequence is TGTGCCAGCAGGACAACAGGGGGCTCCTACAATGAGCAGTTCTTC. The encoded protein is CASRTTGGSYNEQFF.

This chain uses TRBV18 with TRBJ2-5; 8 bases fit TRBD1. J lost 4 bases, V lost 4 bases, and 8 bases had no gene match. Per the germline V gene, CDR1 is KGHSH and CDR2 is LQKENI. This CDR3 has 15 residues. CDR3 coding DNA: TGTGCCAGCTCACGCTCGACAGGGGTCGGAGAGACCCAGTACTTC. It translates to CASSRSTGVGETQYF.

This rearrangement joins TRBV5-1 to TRBJ2-3; 7 nucleotides align to TRBD1. This CDR3 contains 14 residues. From germline, CDR1 is SGHRS and CDR2 YFSETQ. The J segment lost 4 bases and the V segment lost 0 bases, leaving 2 bases of the junction unmatched. In nucleotides, the CDR3 is TGCGCCAGCAGCTTGGGACAGGGTTCAGATACGCAGTATTTT. It translates to CASSLGQGSDTQYF.

The CDR3 nucleotides are TGTGCCAGCCTGTCCACTGAAGCTTTCTTT. It codes for CASLSTEAFF. The V call is TRBV28, the J call TRBJ1-1; unclear D gene. This CDR3 has 10 residues. Germline V gene sequence: CDR1 MDHEN, CDR2 SYDVKM. Trimming removed 8 bases from V and 4 bases from J, with 5 bases in between.

A single count supports this clone. V is TRBV15 and J is TRBJ1-6, with 8 bases identical to TRBD1. Losses at the gene ends were 0 bases for V and 10 bases for J; bases not matched to a gene: 5. Germline-derived CDR1 and CDR2 are LNHNV and YYDKDF (reference sequence). The CDR3 has 15 amino acids. CDR3 DNA: TGTGCCACCAGCAGAGAATCAGGGGGCTACTCACCCCTCCACTTT. Amino acid sequence: CATSRESGGYSPLHF. Based on the CDR3 plus reference TRBV15 and TRBJ1-6, the full variable domain is DAMVIQNPRYQVTQFGKPVTLSCSQTLNHNVMYWYQQKSSQAPKLLFHYYDKDFNNEADTPDNFQSRRPNTSFCFLDIRSPGLGDTAMYLCATSRESGGYSPLHFGNGTRLTVT.

This chain connects TRBV4-1 to TRBJ1-4; no clear D gene. In germline, CDR1 is MGHRA, CDR2 YSYEKL. Trimming cost V 3 bases and J 0 bases, with 11 bases left between them. There are 16 residues in the CDR3. The CDR3 bases are TGCGCCAGCAGCCATGGTGACGGGACAACTAATGAAAAACTGTTTTTT. Protein sequence: CASSHGDGTTNEKLFF.

This rearrangement joins TRBV5-1 to TRBJ1-1; 8 bases line up with TRBD1. Germline assignment: CDR1 SGHRS and CDR2 YFSETQ. V lost 0 bases, J lost 4 bases, and 2 bases stayed unmatched. This CDR3 spans 14 amino acids. DNA for the CDR3: TGCGCCAGCAGCTTGGGGCAGGGGGCCACTGAAGCTTTCTTT. Translated: CASSLGQGATEAFF.